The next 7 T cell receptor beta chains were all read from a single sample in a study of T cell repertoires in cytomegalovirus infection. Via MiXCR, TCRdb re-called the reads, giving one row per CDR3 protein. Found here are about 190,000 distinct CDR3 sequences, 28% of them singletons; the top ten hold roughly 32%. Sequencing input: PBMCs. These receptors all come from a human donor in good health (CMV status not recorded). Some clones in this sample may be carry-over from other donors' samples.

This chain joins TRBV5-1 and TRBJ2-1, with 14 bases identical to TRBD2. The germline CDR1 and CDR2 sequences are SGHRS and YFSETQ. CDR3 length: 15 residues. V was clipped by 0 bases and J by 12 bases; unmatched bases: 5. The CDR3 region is CASSLGLAGGMWQFF. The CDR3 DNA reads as TGCGCCAGCAGCTTGGGACTAGCGGGGGGGATGTGGCAGTTCTTC.

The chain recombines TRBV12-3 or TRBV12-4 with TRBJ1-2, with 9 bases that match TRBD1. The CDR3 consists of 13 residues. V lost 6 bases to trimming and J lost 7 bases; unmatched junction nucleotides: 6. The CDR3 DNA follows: TGTGCCAGCAGGACAGGGGGATCTCTTGGCTACACCTTC. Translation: CASRTGGSLGYTF.

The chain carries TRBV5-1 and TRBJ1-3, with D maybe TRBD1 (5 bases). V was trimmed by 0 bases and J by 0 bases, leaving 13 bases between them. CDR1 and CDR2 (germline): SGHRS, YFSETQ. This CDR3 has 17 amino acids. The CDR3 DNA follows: TGCGCCAGCAGCTTGGGACGGGACCAGATCTCTGGAAACACCATATATTTT. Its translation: CASSLGRDQISGNTIYF.

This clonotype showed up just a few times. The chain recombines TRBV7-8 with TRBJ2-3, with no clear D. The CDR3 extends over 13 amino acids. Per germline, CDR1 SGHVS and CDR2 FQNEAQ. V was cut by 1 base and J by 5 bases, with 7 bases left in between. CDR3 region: CASSLGLRDTQYF. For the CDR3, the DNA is TGTGCCAGCAGCTTAGGATTAAGAGATACGCAGTATTTT. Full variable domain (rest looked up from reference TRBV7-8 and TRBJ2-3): GAGVSQSPRYKVAKRGQDVALRCDPISGHVSLFWYQQALGQGPEFLTYFQNEAQLDKSGLPSDRFFAERPEGSVSTLKIQRTQQEDSAVYLCASSLGLRDTQYFGPGTRLTVL.

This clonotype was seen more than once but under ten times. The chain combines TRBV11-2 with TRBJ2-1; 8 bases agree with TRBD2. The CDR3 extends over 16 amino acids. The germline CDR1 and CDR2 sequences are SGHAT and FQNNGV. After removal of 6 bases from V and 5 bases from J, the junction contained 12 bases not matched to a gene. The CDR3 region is CASSSLRGGPDNEQFF. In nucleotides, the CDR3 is TGTGCCAGCAGTTCCCTCCGGGGGGGGCCGGACAATGAGCAGTTCTTC.

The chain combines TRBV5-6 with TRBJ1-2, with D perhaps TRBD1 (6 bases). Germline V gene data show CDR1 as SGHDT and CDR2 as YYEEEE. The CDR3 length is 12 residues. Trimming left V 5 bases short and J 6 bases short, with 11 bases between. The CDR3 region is CASRPGADGYTF. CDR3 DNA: TGTGCCAGCAGACCGGGGGCGGATGGCTACACCTTC.

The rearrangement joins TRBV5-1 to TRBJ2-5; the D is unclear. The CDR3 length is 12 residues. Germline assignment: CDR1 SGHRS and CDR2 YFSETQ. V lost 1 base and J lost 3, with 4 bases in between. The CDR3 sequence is CASSLTEETQYF. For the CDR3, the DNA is TGCGCCAGCAGCTTGACGGAAGAGACCCAGTACTTC.